This T cell receptor (beta chain) emerged from a study of PD-1 blockade in classical Hodgkin lymphoma. Study-wide points: Diversity in CD4+ TCRs, unlike that measured in CD8+ TCRs, had risen significantly by C4D1. Patients newly diagnosed and complete responders had comparable baseline diversity. Baseline TCR diversity was reportedly lower in newly diagnosed patients than healthy donors. Possible causes of repertoire differences, disease activity or prior therapy, remain undefined.

This CDR3 has 17 amino acids. V was pared by 3 bases and J by 0 bases, with 14 bases between. Germline CDR1 SGHDN, CDR2 FVKESK. Clones were read by immunoSEQ multiplex PCR, and TCRdb kept only the in-frame ones, dropping some. The sample consists of about 9,100 clones, 80% to 95% of them appearing once. With respect to this clone: The antigen remains undetermined.

All patients relapsed after autologous stem cell transplantation, and brentuximab vedotin exposure varied. Sequences were derived from peripheral blood mononuclear cells (PBMCs), sampled at baseline. The chain uses TRBV14 and TRBJ2-2; perhaps D is TRBD1 or TRBD2 (5 bases each). The sequence derives from a human donor with classical Hodgkin lymphoma. The CDR3: CASSHTVGAANTGELFF. The CDR3 DNA sequence: TGTGCCAGCAGCCATACGGTCGGGGCAGCGAACACCGGGGAGCTGTTTTTT.